What follows are 32 T cell receptor beta chains derived from one specimen sequenced in a study of blood T cell repertoires in COVID-19. Sequencing used immunoSEQ multiplex PCR; TCRdb keeps in-frame clones, though not all of them. Among around 260,000 clones listed, approximately 85% were seen once. Sequencing was performed on PBMCs or T cells enriched from blood (not recorded which). All receptors derive from a woman in her 30s who had recovered from COVID-19.

The chain links TRBV5-1 to TRBJ1-1; possibly TRBD1 for D (6 bases). CDR1 is SGHRS and CDR2 is YFSETQ in the germline V gene. V gave up 0 bases and J gave up 0 bases, with 15 bases separating them. This CDR3 is 17 amino acids long. CDR3: CASSLAGGKGMNTEAFF. CDR3 in DNA: TGCGCCAGCAGCTTGGCGGGGGGCAAGGGAATGAACACTGAAGCTTTCTTT.

The rearrangement joins TRBV15 to TRBJ1-2; D might be TRBD1 (5 bases). V was clipped by 8 bases and J by 4 bases, with 14 bases between them. Germline CDR1 reads LNHNV; CDR2 reads YYDKDF (reference sequence). This CDR3 has 13 residues. CDR3 loop: CATRGGGPYGYTF. CDR3 nucleotides: TGTGCCACCCGGGGGGGAGGGCCCTATGGCTACACCTTC.

The table lists this clone with a count of one. The chain combines TRBV5-1 with TRBJ1-6; D remains ambiguous. V was cut by 2 bases and J by 7 bases, with 10 bases left in between. The germline CDR1 and CDR2 sequences are SGHRS and YFSETQ. The CDR3 spans 14 residues. CDR3 DNA sequence: TGCGCCAGCAGCTTCCAGCTTAGCAATTCACCCCTCCACTTT. It translates to CASSFQLSNSPLHF.

This clone has only a few counts. The chain couples TRBV4-1 to TRBJ2-1; TRBD1 agrees at 7 bases. The CDR3 is made up of 14 amino acids. Trimming took 2 bases from V and 4 from J; bases not matched to a gene: 2. The germline CDR1 and CDR2 sequences are MGHRA and YSYEKL. For the CDR3, the DNA is TGCGCCAGCAGCCAATCGGGACAGTACAATGAGCAGTTCTTC. It yields the protein CASSQSGQYNEQFF.

The chain has TRBV20-1 and TRBJ1-1; maybe TRBD1 (5 bases). This CDR3 spans 13 amino acids. The germline CDR1 and CDR2 sequences are DFQATT and SNEGSKA (reference sequence). V lost 3 bases to trimming and J lost 4 bases, with 12 bases between them. CDR3 region: CSASWLTGTEAFF. Written as DNA, the CDR3 is TGCAGTGCTAGTTGGTTAACAGGCACTGAAGCTTTCTTT.

The chain joins TRBV20-1 to TRBJ1-1, with D unresolved. Trimming left V 5 bases short and J 8 bases short, with 12 bases between. The CDR3 loop spans 11 amino acids. Germline values: CDR1 DFQATT, CDR2 SNEGSKA (reference sequence). CDR3 in DNA: TGCAGTGCTCAATCCAGAAACGAAGCTTTCTTT. This gives the protein CSAQSRNEAFF.

This clone was detected many times. The V and J genes are TRBV9 and TRBJ1-3; D gene uncertain. Between the trimmed V and J ends, which lost 3 bases and 0 bases, there was a span of 13 bases. Germline CDR1 and CDR2: SGDLS and YYNGEE. This CDR3 has 16 amino acids. The CDR3 nucleotides are TGTGCCAGCAGCGGCTGGACTGCAAGCTCTGGAAACACCATATATTTT. It is translated as CASSGWTASSGNTIYF.

J is TRBJ1-3 and V is TRBV6-5; tentative D call: TRBD1 (5 bases). The CDR3 spans 12 residues. The V end lost 10 bases, the J end lost 1 base, and 8 bases lay between the germline ends. Germline loops: CDR1 MNHEY, CDR2 SVGAGI. The CDR3 DNA reads as TGTGCCATCAAGGGGTCTGGAAACACCATATATTTT. Protein sequence: CAIKGSGNTIYF.

This chain links TRBV30 with TRBJ2-7; D not certain. CDR3 length: 13 amino acids. Germline assignment: CDR1 GTSNPN and CDR2 SVGIG (reference sequence). V lost 4 bases, J lost 0 bases, and 10 bases lay in between. The CDR3 region is CAWTPWASYEQYF. DNA of the CDR3: TGTGCCTGGACCCCTTGGGCCTCCTACGAGCAGTACTTC.

The CDR3 DNA reads as TGTGCCAGCAGCTTGACTGGGACTCTCACTAGCAATCAGCCCCAGCATTTT. It yields the protein CASSLTGTLTSNQPQHF. V usage is TRBV5-5 and J usage is TRBJ1-5, with TRBD1 as a possible D gene (5 bases). The CDR3 spans 17 residues. Looked up from germline, CDR1 is SGHKS and CDR2 is YYEKEE (reference sequence). Deletions cut 1 base from V and 0 bases from J, with 14 bases between.

The chain links TRBV29-1 to TRBJ2-3; D call uncertain. Germline lookup yields CDR1 SQVTM and CDR2 ANQGSEA. The V and J ends lost 4 bases and 9 bases respectively, with 20 bases between them. The CDR3 sequence is 14 residues long. The CDR3 spells CSVVGLKKDGTQYF. CDR3 DNA: TGCAGCGTTGTGGGCCTTAAAAAAGATGGGACGCAGTATTTT.

V usage is TRBV27 and J usage is TRBJ2-3, with TRBD2 identical over 8 bases. CDR1 and CDR2 from the germline V gene are MNHEY and SMNVEV (reference sequence). V lost 6 bases and J lost 3; bases outside the gene matches: 14. The CDR3 is made up of 17 amino acids. DNA for the CDR3: TGTGCCAGCAGCCCTCCAGCGGGGGCAAGGATTACAGATACGCAGTATTTT. Its translation is CASSPPAGARITDTQYF.

This chain links TRBV7-3 with TRBJ1-6; 11 bases match TRBD1. CDR3 size: 15 residues. Germline CDR1 reads SGHTA; CDR2 reads FQGTGA. V lost 5 bases and J lost 7; bases outside the gene matches: 4. The CDR3 loop reads CASSPDRGRNSPLHF. Written as DNA, the CDR3 is TGTGCCAGCAGCCCGGACAGGGGGCGGAATTCACCCCTCCACTTT.

The rearrangement joins TRBV6-6 to TRBJ1-4; 9 bases map to TRBD1. This CDR3 has 17 residues. Germline loops: CDR1 MNHNY, CDR2 SVGAGI (reference sequence). V lost 5 bases, J lost 10 bases, and 17 bases stayed unmatched. The CDR3 here is CASSRMFSGTGWRKLFF. CDR3 in DNA: TGTGCCAGCAGTCGGATGTTCTCCGGGACAGGGTGGCGAAAACTGTTTTTT.

This chain uses TRBV6-5 with TRBJ2-7; 7 bases line up with TRBD1. The CDR3 contains 16 residues. The J segment lost 2 bases and the V segment lost 0 bases, leaving 7 bases of the junction unmatched. From germline, CDR1 is MNHEY and CDR2 SVGAGI. Written as DNA, the CDR3 is TGTGCCAGCAGTTACTCCTACAGGGGATTAACCTACGAGCAGTACTTC. This codes for CASSYSYRGLTYEQYF.

The chain recombines TRBV2 with TRBJ1-5; D is undetermined. The V gene lost 2 bases and the J gene lost 6 bases, with 5 bases spanning the gap. Germline loops: CDR1 SNHLY, CDR2 FYNNEI. The CDR3 length is 12 residues. The CDR3 sequence: CASSEFIQPQHF. In DNA form, the CDR3 reads TGTGCCAGCAGTGAATTTATTCAGCCCCAGCATTTT.

The V call is TRBV3-1 (or the pseudogene TRBV3-2), the J call TRBJ2-7, with TRBD2 identical over 10 bases. CDR1 is LGHDT, CDR2 YNNKEL, per germline (reference sequence). V lost 2 bases to trimming and J lost 3 bases; unmatched junction nucleotides: 16. This CDR3 spans 19 amino acids. DNA of the CDR3: TGTGCCAGCAGCCAAACGCCGGGACTAGCGACCCGTGCCAACTACGAGCAGTACTTC. Its translation: CASSQTPGLATRANYEQYF.

V usage is TRBV18 and J usage is TRBJ2-5; perhaps TRBD2 as D (5 bases). The V gene's germline CDR1 is KGHSH and CDR2 LQKENI. This CDR3 has 16 amino acids. Trimming removed 3 bases from V and 4 bases from J, with 18 bases in between. CDR3 bases: TGTGCCAGCTCACCCCAGAAAAAAGCCCGGGGAGAGACCCAGTACTTC. Translating gives CASSPQKKARGETQYF.

In this sample, this clone turned up a few times. The chain uses TRBV30 and TRBJ2-3; D is ambiguous. V dropped 6 bases and J dropped 4 bases, with 5 bases sitting between them. The CDR3 length is 10 residues. From germline, CDR1 is GTSNPN and CDR2 SVGIG (reference sequence). The CDR3 loop reads CACSADTQYF. The CDR3, as DNA: TGTGCCTGCTCGGCAGATACGCAGTATTTT.

This chain links TRBV6-1 with TRBJ2-7; TRBD1 is a possible D gene (5 bases). This CDR3 spans 16 amino acids. CDR1 is MNHNS and CDR2 is SASEGT in the germline V gene. Deletions cut 2 bases from V and 2 bases from J, with 16 bases between. In DNA form, the CDR3 reads TGTGCCAGCAGTGAATCCGGATGGCAGGGTACCTACGAGCAGTACTTC. It encodes CASSESGWQGTYEQYF.

V gene TRBV11-2 combines with J gene TRBJ1-2; perhaps TRBD1 as D (5 bases). This CDR3 is 15 amino acids long. The germline CDR1 and CDR2 sequences are SGHAT and FQNNGV. The germline V and J ends were trimmed by 5 bases and 4 bases, with 17 bases remaining between them. CDR3 DNA sequence: TGTGCCAGCAGCCTGGGACTTCTAGACTTCTATGGCTACACCTTC. Its protein is CASSLGLLDFYGYTF. Supplemented by reference TRBV11-2 and TRBJ1-2, the full variable domain reads EAGVAQSPRYKIIEKRQSVAFWCNPISGHATLYWYQQILGQGPKLLIQFQNNGVVDDSQLPKDRFSAERLKGVDSTLKIQPAKLEDSAVYLCASSLGLLDFYGYTFGSGTRLTVV.

This clone has just a few counts. The rearrangement links TRBV30 to TRBJ1-5, with a tentative D call TRBD1 (5 bases). The length of the CDR3 is 14 residues. Trimming removed 0 bases from V and 2 bases from J, with 8 bases in between. CDR1 is GTSNPN and CDR2 is SVGIG in the germline V gene (reference sequence). The CDR3 nucleotides read TGTGCCTGGAGTGTCCAACAGGGCAATCAGCCCCAGCATTTT. Its translation is CAWSVQQGNQPQHF.

The chain recombines TRBV7-2 with TRBJ1-5; tentatively, D is TRBD1 (6 bases). The CDR3 is 17 amino acids. Trimming took 2 bases from V and 2 from J, leaving 16 bases between them. Germline CDR1 is SGHTA and CDR2 is FQGNSA. The CDR3: CASSLRGGSLGNQPQHF. Here the CDR3 DNA reads TGTGCCAGCAGCTTAAGGGGGGGATCCCTCGGCAATCAGCCCCAGCATTTT.

The rearrangement uses TRBV4-2 and TRBJ1-2; 7 nucleotides line up with TRBD1. Losses at the gene ends were 1 base for V and 8 bases for J; bases not matched to a gene: 7. This CDR3 contains 14 residues. In germline, CDR1 is LGHNA, CDR2 YNFKEQ. CDR3 protein: CASSQVKGAEGYTF. For the CDR3, the DNA is TGTGCCAGCAGCCAAGTGAAGGGGGCGGAGGGCTACACCTTC.

The rearrangement joins TRBV4-2 to TRBJ2-7; D is possibly TRBD1 (6 bases). This CDR3 region has 15 residues. V lost 1 base to trimming and J lost 3 bases, with 13 bases between them. In germline, CDR1 is LGHNA, CDR2 YNFKEQ. This CDR3 is CASSQVTQGGYEQYF. The CDR3 DNA is TGTGCCAGCAGCCAAGTTACACAGGGCGGCTACGAGCAGTACTTC.

A remark on this clone: Other nucleotide sequences in the sample specify the same CDR3. The CDR3 sequence: CASSLGGASSYEQYF. The CDR3 DNA reads as TGTGCCAGCAGTTTGGGCGGGGCTAGCTCCTACGAGCAGTACTTC. This chain links TRBV28 with TRBJ2-7; the D gene is possibly TRBD2 (6 bases). Germline V lookup: CDR1 MDHEN, CDR2 SYDVKM. V was trimmed by 3 bases and J by 0 bases, leaving 12 bases between them. This CDR3 is built from 15 residues.

This sequence joins TRBV7-3 and TRBJ2-2; D is uncertain. V gave up 0 bases and J gave up 4 bases, with 9 bases separating them. This CDR3 comprises 15 residues. Germline-derived CDR1 and CDR2 are SGHTA and FQGTGA. Here the CDR3 DNA reads TGTGCCAGCAGCTTAACGAAGTCCGGCACCGGGGAGCTGTTTTTT. Its protein product is CASSLTKSGTGELFF.

This clone has a single count. V usage is TRBV9 and J usage is TRBJ2-1; the D is unclear. V lost 2 bases, J lost 7 bases, and 13 bases lay in between. Germline V gives CDR1 SGDLS, CDR2 YYNGEE. The CDR3 is 14 amino acids. The CDR3 DNA reads TGTGCCAGCAGCGTCTGGAGCCCCGGGAATGAGCAGTTCTTC. Encoded protein: CASSVWSPGNEQFF.

V and J are TRBV13 and TRBJ1-1; D gene unclear. CDR3 size: 16 residues. The germline V and J ends were trimmed by 4 bases and 2 bases, with 17 bases remaining between them. The germline V gene has CDR1 PRHDT and CDR2 FYEKMQ (reference sequence). The CDR3 protein is CASSWNTGVGNTEAFF. Written as DNA, the CDR3 is TGTGCCAGCAGCTGGAATACCGGGGTAGGTAACACTGAAGCTTTCTTT.

CDR3 nucleotide sequence: TGTGCCAGCAGCGCCGGGGACAAAGGGAACGAGCAGTACTTC. It specifies CASSAGDKGNEQYF. The chain has TRBV13 and TRBJ2-7; D is perhaps TRBD1 (6 bases). Trimming pared 5 bases from V and 5 bases from J, leaving 16 bases between. This CDR3 contains 14 residues. Germline CDR1 and CDR2: PRHDT and FYEKMQ (reference sequence).

This clone was observed a few times. The V call is TRBV19, the J call TRBJ1-1, with 7 bases lining up with TRBD1. The germline V gene has CDR1 LNHDA and CDR2 SQIVND (reference sequence). V shed 4 bases, J shed 4 bases, and the junction held 3 bases outside the gene matches. This CDR3 contains 13 residues. CDR3: CASSNDRATEAFF. The CDR3, as DNA: TGTGCCAGTAGTAACGACAGGGCCACTGAAGCTTTCTTT.

The V and J genes are TRBV20-1 and TRBJ2-7; perhaps TRBD2 as D (5 bases). Trimming cost V 3 bases and J 6 bases, with 15 bases left between them. Germline V gene data show CDR1 as DFQATT and CDR2 as SNEGSKA (reference sequence). The CDR3 has 13 amino acids. CDR3 nucleotide sequence: TGCAGTGCTAGTGAAAGAGGGCCCGGCGAGCAGTACTTC. It translates to CSASERGPGEQYF.